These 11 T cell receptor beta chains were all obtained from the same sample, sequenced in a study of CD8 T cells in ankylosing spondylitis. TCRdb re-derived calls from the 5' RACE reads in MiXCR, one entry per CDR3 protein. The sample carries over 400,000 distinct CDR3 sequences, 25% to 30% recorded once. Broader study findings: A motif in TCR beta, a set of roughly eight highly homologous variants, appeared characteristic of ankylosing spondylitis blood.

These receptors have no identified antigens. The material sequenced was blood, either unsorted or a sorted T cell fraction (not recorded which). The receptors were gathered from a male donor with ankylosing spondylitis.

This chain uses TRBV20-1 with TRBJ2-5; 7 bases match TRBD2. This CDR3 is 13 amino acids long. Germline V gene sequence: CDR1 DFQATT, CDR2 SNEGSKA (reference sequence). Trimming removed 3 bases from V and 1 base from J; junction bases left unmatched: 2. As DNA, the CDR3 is TGCAGTGCTAGGGGAGGGCTCCAAGAGACCCAGTACTTC. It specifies CSARGGLQETQYF.

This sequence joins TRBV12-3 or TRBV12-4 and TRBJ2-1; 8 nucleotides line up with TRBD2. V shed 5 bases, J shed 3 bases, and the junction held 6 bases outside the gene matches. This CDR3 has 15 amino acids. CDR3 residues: CASSPPGLVYNEQFF. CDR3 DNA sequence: TGTGCCAGCAGTCCTCCGGGACTAGTCTACAATGAGCAGTTCTTC.

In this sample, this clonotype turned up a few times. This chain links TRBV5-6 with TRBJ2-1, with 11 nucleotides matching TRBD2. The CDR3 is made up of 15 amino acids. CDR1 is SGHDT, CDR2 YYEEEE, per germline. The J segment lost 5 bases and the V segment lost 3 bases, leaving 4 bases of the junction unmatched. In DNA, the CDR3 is TGTGCCAGCAGCTGGGGACTAGCGGAAAACAATGAGCAGTTCTTC. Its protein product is CASSWGLAENNEQFF.

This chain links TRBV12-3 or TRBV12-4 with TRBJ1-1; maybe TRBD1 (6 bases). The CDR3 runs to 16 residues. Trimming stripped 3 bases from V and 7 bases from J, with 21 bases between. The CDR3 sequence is CASSFRGSSKGGEAFF. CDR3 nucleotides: TGTGCCAGCAGTTTCAGGGGCAGCTCAAAAGGGGGTGAAGCTTTCTTT.

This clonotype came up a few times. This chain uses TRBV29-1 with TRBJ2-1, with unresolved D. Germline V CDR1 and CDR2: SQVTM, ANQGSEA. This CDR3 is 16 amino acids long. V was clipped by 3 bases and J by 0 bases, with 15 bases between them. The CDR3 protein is CSVDIGDGSSYNEQFF. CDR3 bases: TGCAGCGTTGATATTGGTGACGGAAGCTCCTACAATGAGCAGTTCTTC.

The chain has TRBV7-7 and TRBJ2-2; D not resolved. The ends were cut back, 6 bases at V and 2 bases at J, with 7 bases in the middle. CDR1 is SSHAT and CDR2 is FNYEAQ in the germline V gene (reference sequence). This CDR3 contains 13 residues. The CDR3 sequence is CASRQLNTGELFF. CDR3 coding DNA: TGTGCCAGCAGGCAACTTAACACCGGGGAGCTGTTTTTT.

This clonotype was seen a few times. The CDR3 nucleotides read TGTGCCAGCGGACAGGGGACCACCGGGGAGCTGTTTTTT. This codes for CASGQGTTGELFF. The J gene is TRBJ2-2, the V gene TRBV6-6, with TRBD1 identical over 9 bases. This CDR3 contains 13 residues. Germline V lookup: CDR1 MNHNY, CDR2 SVGAGI (reference sequence). J gave up 4 bases and V 8 bases, and 2 bases lay outside the gene matches.

CDR3 nucleotide sequence: TGTGCCAGCAGCTTGACAGTCATGAACACTGAAGCTTTCTTT. It is translated as CASSLTVMNTEAFF. The rearrangement links TRBV7-9 to TRBJ1-1, with D possibly TRBD1 on 5 matching bases. Germline V gene data show CDR1 as SEHNR and CDR2 as FQNEAQ (reference sequence). The CDR3 has 14 amino acids. Trimming cost V 3 bases and J 0 bases, with 8 bases left between them.

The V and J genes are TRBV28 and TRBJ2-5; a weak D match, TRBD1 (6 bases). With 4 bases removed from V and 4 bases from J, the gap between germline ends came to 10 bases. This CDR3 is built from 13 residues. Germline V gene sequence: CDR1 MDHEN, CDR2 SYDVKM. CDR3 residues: CASSSADRETQYF. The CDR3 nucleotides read TGTGCCAGCAGTTCTGCGGACAGAGAGACCCAGTACTTC.

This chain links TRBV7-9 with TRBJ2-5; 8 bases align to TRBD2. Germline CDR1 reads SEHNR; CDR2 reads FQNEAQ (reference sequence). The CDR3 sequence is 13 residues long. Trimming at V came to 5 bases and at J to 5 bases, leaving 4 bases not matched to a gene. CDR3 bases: TGTGCCAGCAGCCGGGGACTAGGGGAGACCCAGTACTTC. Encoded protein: CASSRGLGETQYF.

The CDR3 protein is CAIGTGNYQPQHF. The DNA for the CDR3 is TGTGCCATAGGGACAGGGAATTATCAGCCCCAGCATTTT. This chain links TRBV10-3 with TRBJ1-5; 9 bases align to TRBD1. V shed 9 bases and J 5 bases; nucleotides not matched to a gene: 5. From germline, CDR1 is ENHRY and CDR2 SYGVKD. The length of the CDR3 is 13 residues.